This T cell receptor (beta chain) emerged from a study of blood T cells in healthy people across ages. Study results and limitations: Measured against age, TCR beta diversity per million T cells decreased in a roughly linear manner. Researchers deemed the diversity estimates from one million T cells underestimates.

With a J-beta primer mix and a sample-barcoded 5' primer, a second PCR ran roughly 6 to 12 cycles. Every sample gave at least 3 million paired-end reads containing CDR3. TCRdb re-called the 5' RACE reads with MiXCR, one entry per CDR3 protein. The sample lists about 580,000 distinct CDR3 sequences, around 48% occurring once. Isolating PBMCs gave at least 6.5 million of these cells per sample. The CDR3 spans 13 residues, counting both ends. Germline CDR1 is DFQATT and CDR2 is SNEGSKA (reference sequence). This clonotype turned up a few times. The antigen is undetermined. No DNA is shown, since the ends of the CDR3 on it are uncertain; the CDR3 is the one TCRdb lists.

This sequence was found in an older man in good health. The chain has TRBV20-1 and TRBJ2-7. Sequenced: blood. This CDR3 reads CSAHCGSDYEQYF.